What follows are 30 T cell receptor beta chains derived from one specimen sequenced in a study of T cell repertoires in cytomegalovirus infection. These TCRs are of unknown antigen specificity. TCRdb analysed the reads with MiXCR anew, one entry per CDR3 protein. This sample has approximately 730,000 distinct CDR3 sequences, with roughly 29% found just once. The sample here was cultured CD8+ T cells from PBMCs, taken from culture after CMV antigen stimulation. The receptors were gathered from a human donor in good health (CMV status not recorded). Some clones in this sample may be carry-over from other donors' samples.

V gene TRBV7-6 combines with J gene TRBJ2-5; perhaps TRBD1 as D (5 bases). The CDR3 contains 14 residues. Trimming took off 5 bases at V and 2 bases at J, with 12 bases between the two ends. Germline-derived CDR1 and CDR2 are SGHVS and FNYEAQ. This chain's CDR3 is CASSRRAVQETQYF. DNA of the CDR3: TGTGCCAGCAGCCGCAGGGCAGTACAAGAGACCCAGTACTTC.

This clonotype was picked up a small number of times. The junction departs from the called germline gene at one end, perhaps through a read error. This chain links TRBV12-3 or TRBV12-4 with TRBJ1-1; D uncertain. The CDR3 length is 13 residues. The CDR3: CASSLNFGRWRAF. Here the CDR3 DNA reads TGTGCCAGCAGTTTAAATTTCGGGCGCTGGCGGGCCTTT.

This clonotype was counted many times. This chain connects TRBV7-8 to TRBJ2-3, with D perhaps TRBD2 (5 bases). The CDR3 runs 16 residues. Trimming removed 4 bases at V and 0 bases at J, with 14 bases between. Per the germline V gene, CDR1 is SGHVS and CDR2 is FQNEAQ. The CDR3 DNA reads as TGTGCCAGCAGCTCCTGGGGAGCGGATAGCACAGATACGCAGTATTTT. Its protein is CASSSWGADSTDTQYF. Full variable domain (rest looked up from reference TRBV7-8 and TRBJ2-3): GAGVSQSPRYKVAKRGQDVALRCDPISGHVSLFWYQQALGQGPEFLTYFQNEAQLDKSGLPSDRFFAERPEGSVSTLKIQRTQQEDSAVYLCASSSWGADSTDTQYFGPGTRLTVL.

J is TRBJ2-2 and V is TRBV6-8; TRBD2 agrees at 8 bases. Per the germline V gene, CDR1 is MNHGY and CDR2 is SAAAGT. The CDR3 consists of 16 residues. The trim removed 6 bases at V and 4 bases at J, leaving 10 bases unmatched. Written as DNA, the CDR3 is TGTGCCAGCAGCGGAGGTGGCGGGGGGTTCACCGGGGAGCTGTTTTTT. Its protein is CASSGGGGGFTGELFF.

The table lists this clonotype with many counts. The genes are TRBV7-9 and TRBJ2-6; TRBD2 might be the D (6 bases). Germline CDR1 and CDR2: SEHNR and FQNEAQ (reference sequence). Trimming took off 0 bases at V and 0 bases at J, with 9 bases between the two ends. The CDR3 covers 17 residues. The CDR3 coding sequence is TGTGCCAGCAGCTTAGCCGGGGGTAACTCTGGGGCCAACGTCCTGACTTTC. Translation gives CASSLAGGNSGANVLTF. Full variable domain (remainder filled in from reference TRBV7-9 and TRBJ2-6): DTGVSQNPRHKITKRGQNVTFRCDPISEHNRLYWYRQTLGQGPEFLTYFQNEAQLEKSRLLSDRFSAERPKGSFSTLEIQRTEQGDSAMYLCASSLAGGNSGANVLTFGAGSRLTVL.

This clonotype has only a few counts. The gene calls are TRBV27 and TRBJ2-4, with D hard to call. There are 13 residues in the CDR3. Germline lookup yields CDR1 MNHEY and CDR2 SMNVEV (reference sequence). Trimming left V 4 bases short and J 6 bases short, with 10 bases between. CDR3 loop: CASSSDAINIQYF. The CDR3, as DNA: TGTGCCAGCAGTTCGGACGCGATAAACATTCAGTACTTC.

Many counts were recorded for this clonotype. Here the CDR3 reads CASSQQDSGNEQFF. The DNA of the CDR3 is TGTGCCAGCAGCCAACAAGACAGCGGCAATGAGCAGTTCTTC. The chain links TRBV11-3 to TRBJ2-1; tentatively, D is TRBD1 or TRBD2 (5 bases each). Trimming removed 5 bases at V and 6 bases at J, with 14 bases between. CDR1 and CDR2 from the germline V gene are SGHNT and YENEEA. CDR3 length: 14 amino acids. Drawing the rest from reference TRBV11-3 and TRBJ2-1, the complete variable domain is EAGVVQSPRYKIIEKKQPVAFWCNPISGHNTLYWYLQNLGQGPELLIRYENEEAVDDSQLPKDRFSAERLKGVDSTLKIQPAELGDSAVYLCASSQQDSGNEQFFGPGTRLTVL.

A few counts support this clonotype. The CDR3 nucleotides are TGTGCCAGCAGTTTGACAGGGGCTCTAGCCAAAAACATTCAGTACTTC. Encoded protein: CASSLTGALAKNIQYF. The chain employs TRBV27 and TRBJ2-4; 8 nucleotides align to TRBD1. The CDR3 runs to 16 residues. Trimming cost V 3 bases and J 0 bases; bases outside gene matches: 4. Germline values: CDR1 MNHEY, CDR2 SMNVEV (reference sequence).

The count of this clonotype is one. The chain uses TRBV4-1 and TRBJ1-2; D call uncertain. Trimming removed 4 bases at V and 6 bases at J, with 15 bases between. The CDR3 has 14 residues. Per the germline V gene, CDR1 is MGHRA and CDR2 is YSYEKL. For the CDR3, the DNA is TGCGCCAGCAGCCTGGTCATTCGAGGCGATGGCTACACCTTC. Translated, it gives CASSLVIRGDGYTF.

V and J are TRBV15 and TRBJ2-5; the D is unclear. Germline CDR1 reads LNHNV; CDR2 reads YYDKDF (reference sequence). Trimming left V 1 base short and J 5 bases short, with 11 bases between. This CDR3 has 14 residues. In nucleotides, the CDR3 is TGTGCCACCAGCAGAGCGTACCCCCTGGAGACCCAGTACTTC. Residues: CATSRAYPLETQYF. The full variable domain, its missing parts supplied by reference TRBV15 and TRBJ2-5, is DAMVIQNPRYQVTQFGKPVTLSCSQTLNHNVMYWYQQKSSQAPKLLFHYYDKDFNNEADTPDNFQSRRPNTSFCFLDIRSPGLGDTAMYLCATSRAYPLETQYFGPGTRLLVL.

There are a few counts of this clonotype. The V gene is TRBV2, the J gene TRBJ2-7; tentatively, D is TRBD1 or TRBD2 (6 bases each). V was shortened by 5 bases and J by 0 bases, with 20 bases between the two germline ends. The CDR3 spans 17 residues. The germline V gene has CDR1 SNHLY and CDR2 FYNNEI. CDR3 in amino acids: CASSPSGGGLYSYEQYF. The CDR3 nucleotides are TGTGCCAGCAGTCCAAGTGGAGGGGGACTGTACTCCTACGAGCAGTACTTC.

This clonotype was seen many times. CDR3: CASSLEVWAGTGISYSNQPQHF. The CDR3 DNA follows: TGTGCCAGCAGCTTAGAAGTTTGGGCCGGGACAGGGATCAGCTATAGCAATCAGCCCCAGCATTTT. The V and J genes are TRBV7-2 and TRBJ1-5; 9 bases fit TRBD1. The CDR3 consists of 22 residues. The germline V gene encodes CDR1 SGHTA and CDR2 FQGNSA. V shed 1 base, J shed 0 bases, and the junction held 19 bases outside the gene matches.

Comment on this clonotype: At one boundary the junction diverges from the germline segment, which might be a read error. The CDR3 DNA is TGTGCCAGCAGTGAGCTGGCGGGGGTCGGAACAGTTAACTATGACTACACCTTC. Encoded protein: CASSELAGVGTVNYDYTF. This rearrangement joins TRBV6-1 to TRBJ1-2; tentative D call: TRBD1 (5 bases). The CDR3 is 18 amino acids. From germline, CDR1 is MNHNS and CDR2 SASEGT.

This clonotype was found a few times. The CDR3 loop is CASSVDRSQTQETQYF. Written as DNA, the CDR3 is TGTGCCAGCAGTGTTGATCGATCCCAGACCCAAGAGACCCAGTACTTC. The chain employs TRBV2 and TRBJ2-5, with unresolved D. The CDR3 totals 16 residues. The V gene's germline CDR1 is SNHLY and CDR2 FYNNEI. V lost 4 bases to trimming and J lost 1 base, with 16 bases between them. Supplemented by reference TRBV2 and TRBJ2-5, the full variable domain reads EPEVTQTPSHQVTQMGQEVILRCVPISNHLYFYWYRQILGQKVEFLVSFYNNEISEKSEIFDDQFSVERPDGSNFTLKIRSTKLEDSAMYFCASSVDRSQTQETQYFGPGTRLLVL.

The chain uses TRBV14 and TRBJ1-1; D not resolved. Germline V gene sequence: CDR1 SGHDN, CDR2 FVKESK. The CDR3 length is 13 residues. V was trimmed by 4 bases and J by 3 bases, leaving 9 bases between them. CDR3 amino acids: CASSLLKYTEAFF. The DNA of the CDR3 is TGTGCCAGCAGCCTTCTTAAGTACACTGAAGCTTTCTTT.

The chain is built from TRBV6-1 and TRBJ2-2, with a tentative D call TRBD1 (6 bases). The V gene's germline CDR1 is MNHNS and CDR2 SASEGT. Trimming cost V 5 bases and J 4 bases, with 17 bases left between them. The CDR3 runs 16 residues. CDR3 nucleotide sequence: TGTGCCAGCAGTCCGCGCCGGACAGCCGCCACCGGGGAGCTGTTTTTT. Amino acids: CASSPRRTAATGELFF.

The chain has TRBV20-1 and TRBJ2-7; TRBD1 matches at 8 bases. Per the germline V gene, CDR1 is DFQATT and CDR2 is SNEGSKA (reference sequence). The CDR3 loop spans 13 amino acids. V dropped 7 bases and J dropped 6; count of bases not matched to a gene: 11. CDR3 nucleotide sequence: TGCAGTGGACGAGACCGGGACAGGCTCGAGCAGTACGTC. This translates into CSGRDRDRLEQYV.

The chain combines TRBV6-6 with TRBJ2-1, with 10 bases aligning to TRBD1. This CDR3 is built from 13 residues. Trimming cost V 7 bases and J 8 bases; bases outside gene matches: 5. The germline gives CDR1 MNHNY, CDR2 SVGAGI (reference sequence). CDR3 sequence (DNA): TGTGCCAGCATGAGGACAGGGGGATATGAGCAGTTCTTC. It encodes CASMRTGGYEQFF.

The chain joins TRBV2 to TRBJ1-5; 9 bases agree with TRBD1. CDR1 and CDR2 (germline): SNHLY, FYNNEI. This CDR3 spans 16 amino acids. Trimming removed 2 bases from V and 7 bases from J; junction bases left unmatched: 9. The CDR3 bases are TGTGCCAGCAGTGAAATCCGGACAGGGGTAGACCAGCCCCAGCATTTT. Translated, it gives CASSEIRTGVDQPQHF.

The chain recombines TRBV9 with TRBJ2-3; 8 bases align to TRBD1. The CDR3 runs 15 residues. Germline-derived CDR1 and CDR2 are SGDLS and YYNGEE. The J segment lost 2 bases and the V segment lost 4 bases, leaving 6 bases of the junction unmatched. The CDR3 sequence is CASSSRTGNTDTQYF. The CDR3 bases are TGTGCCAGCAGCTCTCGGACAGGGAACACAGATACGCAGTATTTT. Based on the CDR3 plus reference TRBV9 and TRBJ2-3, the full variable domain is DSGVTQTPKHLITATGQRVTLRCSPRSGDLSVYWYQQSLDQGLQFLIQYYNGEERAKGNILERFSAQQFPDLHSELNLSSLELGDSALYFCASSSRTGNTDTQYFGPGTRLTVL.

V is TRBV7-9 and J is TRBJ1-2; 8 bases are shared with TRBD1. The germline CDR1 and CDR2 sequences are SEHNR and FQNEAQ (reference sequence). J lost 8 bases, V lost 5 bases, and 7 bases had no gene match. The CDR3 consists of 13 residues. The DNA of the CDR3 is TGTGCCAGCAGCACCCCAGGGGGCAACGGCTACACCTTC. It translates to CASSTPGGNGYTF. The whole variable domain, remainder taken from reference TRBV7-9 and TRBJ1-2, is DTGVSQNPRHKITKRGQNVTFRCDPISEHNRLYWYRQTLGQGPEFLTYFQNEAQLEKSRLLSDRFSAERPKGSFSTLEIQRTEQGDSAMYLCASSTPGGNGYTFGSGTRLTVV.

The V and J genes are TRBV18 and TRBJ2-7; maybe TRBD2 (6 bases). The CDR3 length is 17 residues. The germline V gene encodes CDR1 KGHSH and CDR2 LQKENI. V gave up 2 bases and J gave up 0 bases, with 17 bases separating them. CDR3 protein: CASSPGGGIPHSYEQYF. The CDR3 DNA reads as TGTGCCAGCTCACCAGGAGGAGGGATCCCCCACTCCTACGAGCAGTACTTC.

This clonotype was picked up a small number of times. This rearrangement joins TRBV19 to TRBJ2-1; D is unresolved. The CDR3 sequence is 14 residues long. V shed 4 bases and J shed 4 bases, with 11 bases lying between them. The germline V gene encodes CDR1 LNHDA and CDR2 SQIVND (reference sequence). CDR3 sequence (DNA): TGTGCCAGTAGTAGATACAGCGATTACAATGAGCAGTTCTTC. This sequence encodes CASSRYSDYNEQFF.

In this sample, this clonotype turned up a few times. The rearrangement links TRBV4-1 to TRBJ2-7; 10 positions match TRBD2. Per germline, CDR1 MGHRA and CDR2 YSYEKL. V was clipped by 5 bases and J by 1 base; unmatched bases: 8. The CDR3 length is 16 residues. The CDR3 DNA follows: TGCGCCAGCAGCTCAACACTAGCGGGGCCGTCCTACGAGCAGTACTTC. Its protein product is CASSSTLAGPSYEQYF.

For the CDR3, the DNA is TGTGCCAGCAGCTCGGGCCGGGTCACTGAAGCTTTCTTT. It yields the protein CASSSGRVTEAFF. V and J are TRBV7-6 and TRBJ1-1; D gene ambiguous. The CDR3 loop spans 13 amino acids. Trimming shortened V by 4 bases and J by 4 bases, and 10 bases separated the two germline ends. Germline V gene lookup returns CDR1 SGHVS and CDR2 FNYEAQ.

Ten or more counts support this clonotype. This chain joins TRBV29-1 and TRBJ2-1; D is perhaps TRBD1 (6 bases). Deletions cut 7 bases from V and 1 base from J, with 11 bases between. In germline, CDR1 is SQVTM, CDR2 ANQGSEA. There are 13 residues in the CDR3. As DNA, the CDR3 is TGCAGCGCTGGGGGCAGTTCCTACAATGAGCAGTTCTTC. Protein sequence: CSAGGSSYNEQFF.

This chain joins TRBV2 and TRBJ2-7; D gene unclear. Germline values: CDR1 SNHLY, CDR2 FYNNEI. This CDR3 has 13 residues. Trimming removed 11 bases at V and 2 bases at J, with 16 bases between. This CDR3 reads CAARFDGPYEQYF. CDR3 DNA: TGTGCCGCCCGGTTCGACGGACCCTACGAGCAGTACTTC.

This clonotype has a handful of counts. The chain has TRBV27 and TRBJ2-5; D unresolved. Germline V lookup: CDR1 MNHEY, CDR2 SMNVEV (reference sequence). The length of the CDR3 is 14 residues. Trimming shortened V by 5 bases and J by 0 bases, and 10 bases separated the two germline ends. The CDR3 region has the DNA TGTGCCAGCAGTCCTACCCCCCACCAAGAGACCCAGTACTTC. Amino acid sequence: CASSPTPHQETQYF.

The J gene is TRBJ2-7, the V gene TRBV20-1; TRBD1 matches 11 bases. This CDR3 comprises 14 residues. Germline CDR1 is DFQATT and CDR2 is SNEGSKA (reference sequence). J gave up 6 bases and V 3 bases, and 7 bases lay outside the gene matches. This CDR3 reads CSASPRGQGGEQYF. DNA for the CDR3: TGCAGTGCTAGCCCCCGGGGACAGGGGGGCGAGCAGTACTTC.

A word on this clonotype: The junction and the germline gene differ at one end; a read error may be behind it. The chain combines TRBV12-3 or TRBV12-4 with TRBJ1-1; D unclear. The CDR3 extends over 14 amino acids. The CDR3 DNA reads TGTGCCAGCACCCACCTTGCGGTGAACACTAAAGCTTTCTTT. This encodes CASTHLAVNTKAFF.